This T cell receptor (beta chain) comes out of a study of beta chain features in type 1 diabetes. The CDR3 consists of 17 residues. Germline CDR1 reads SGDLS; CDR2 reads YYNGEE. Trimming stripped 2 bases from V and 2 bases from J, with 17 bases between. Reverse transcription of all isolated RNA meant that expressed TCRB transcripts were sequenced. Only in-frame clones appear in the TCRdb table, and some are missing; sequencing was by immunoSEQ multiplex PCR. The profile covers 300,000 to 450,000 clones, with around a fifth appearing a single time and 0.035% to 0.055% taken by the ten largest. The rearrangement joins TRBV9 to TRBJ1-3, with D perhaps matching TRBD1 (6 bases). The TCR originated in a woman aged 18-35 years in good health. The sample taken for sequencing was naive CD4+ T cells from blood. CDR3 nucleotides: TGTGCCAGCAGCGTCGGGAATACAGGGTATGCTGGAAACACCATATATTTT. It codes for CASSVGNTGYAGNTIYF.